This T cell receptor beta chain emerged from a study of vaccination and CD4 T cells after COVID-19. This CDR3 contains 13 residues. Germline CDR1 DFQATT, CDR2 SNEGSKA (reference sequence). V dropped 5 bases and J dropped 5 bases, with 15 bases sitting between them. Study conclusions and caveats: When vaccine-specific clones from convalescent patients were examined, 304 of 307 were spike mono-reactive. Median numbers of SARS-CoV-2-reactive clonotypes increased from roughly 19 to 38 (not a significant change).

The Oncomine TCR Beta short-read assay sequenced DNA from cultured CD4+ T cells. Each CDR3 protein is one row after TCRdb ran MiXCR on the PCR reads. The table includes approximately 7,700 distinct CDR3 sequences, about three fifths detected once. Treatment given: approximately 11-day PBMC culture with coronavirus spike peptide pools or control peptides (ViraFEST assay). The unexposed donor's CD4+ T cells were collected before the COVID-19 pandemic (2011-2018). This clonotype has only one observation. The target antigen is unknown. Sequenced: CD4+ T cells from blood, cultured in vitro. V is TRBV20-1 and J is TRBJ1-1; tentative D call: TRBD1 (5 bases). This clonotype originated in a human donor in good health. CDR3 sequence (DNA): TGCAGTGCTGTTCCGGGGGGGTTAACTGAAGCTTTCTTT. Translation: CSAVPGGLTEAFF.